The clone carrying this T cell receptor (beta chain) came up many times. As yet, its antigen is unknown. Out of around 9.5 ml of fresh peripheral blood, PBMCs were obtained. V dropped 2 bases and J dropped 2 bases, with 4 bases sitting between them. The CDR3 contains 12 residues. The entry originates in a study of Graves' ophthalmopathy and Graves' hyperthyroidism. Study-wide results and limits: Ophthalmopathy and stable hyperthyroidism were discriminated by a 13-signature model, with about 90% sensitivity and 81.08% specificity. Most expanded clonotypes in thyroid above 0.001 frequency also showed up in blood. Ophthalmopathy progression cases were predicted by the model with 70.59% sensitivity and 72.22% specificity.

Scientists amplified the TCR beta CDR3 regions from RNA transcripts. RT-PCR in the first round used HTBI primers; a second-round multiplex PCR followed. MiXCR, run by TCRdb on the multiplex PCR reads, gives a single entry per CDR3 protein. The table lists under 250,000 distinct CDR3 sequences, 25% to 30% of them singletons. Material: peripheral blood. This receptor was identified in a man aged 50-60 years with Graves' ophthalmopathy. The V call is TRBV12-3 or TRBV12-4, the J call TRBJ2-7; D remains ambiguous. The CDR3 loop reads CASSLRAYEQYF. CDR3 nucleotide sequence: TGTGCCAGCAGTTTACGGGCCTACGAGCAGTACTTC.